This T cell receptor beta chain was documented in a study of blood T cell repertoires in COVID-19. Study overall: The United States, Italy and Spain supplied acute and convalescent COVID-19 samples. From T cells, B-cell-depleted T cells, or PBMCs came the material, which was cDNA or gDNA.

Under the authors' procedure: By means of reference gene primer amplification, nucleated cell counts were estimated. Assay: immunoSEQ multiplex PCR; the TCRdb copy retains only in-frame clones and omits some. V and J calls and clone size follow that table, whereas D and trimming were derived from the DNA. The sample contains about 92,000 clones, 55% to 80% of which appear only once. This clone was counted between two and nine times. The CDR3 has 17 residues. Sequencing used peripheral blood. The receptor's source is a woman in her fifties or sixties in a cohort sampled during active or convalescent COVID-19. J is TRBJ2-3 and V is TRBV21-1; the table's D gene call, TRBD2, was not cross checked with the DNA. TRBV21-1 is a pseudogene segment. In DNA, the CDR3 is TGTGCCAGCAGCAAAGCGCTGCCGGGGGGGCCGGTAGATACGCAGTATTTT. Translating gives CASSKALPGGPVDTQYF.